Below are 18 T cell receptor beta chains sequenced from a single sample in a study of cytomegalovirus exposure and HLA in healthy donors. The PCR made use of 60 Vbeta and 13 Jbeta primers. The assay was immunoSEQ multiplex PCR, and TCRdb's table has in-frame clones only and misses some. The table lists around 120,000 clones, around 81% of them singletons. The sample taken for sequencing was PBMCs. The receptors were gathered from a man aged 18 to 30 in good health and CMV-seronegative.

The chain employs TRBV19 and TRBJ2-3, with 8 bases matching TRBD2. Per germline, CDR1 LNHDA and CDR2 SQIVND (reference sequence). The CDR3 has 15 amino acids. The ends lost 3 bases at V and 2 bases at J; junction bases unmatched: 4. CDR3 region: CASSMTSVHTDTQYF. CDR3 coding DNA: TGTGCCAGTAGTATGACTAGCGTACACACAGATACGCAGTATTTT. The complete variable domain, with remaining parts taken from reference TRBV19 and TRBJ2-3, reads DGGITQSPKYLFRKEGQNVTLSCEQNLNHDAMYWYRQDPGQGLRLIYYSQIVNDFQKGDIAEGYSVSREKKESFPLTVTSAQKNPTAFYLCASSMTSVHTDTQYFGPGTRLTVL.

The V and J genes are TRBV27 and TRBJ2-4; 10 bases align to TRBD1. V lost 6 bases, J lost 9 bases, and 8 bases stayed unmatched. In germline, CDR1 is MNHEY, CDR2 SMNVEV (reference sequence). This CDR3 has 14 amino acids. CDR3 loop: CASRLTGTGVIQYF. The CDR3 bases are TGTGCCAGCAGGCTAACCGGGACAGGGGTCATTCAGTACTTC.

The rearrangement joins TRBV29-1 to TRBJ1-2, with D possibly matching TRBD1 (5 bases). The CDR3 extends over 14 amino acids. V lost 5 bases to trimming and J lost 6 bases, with 19 bases between them. CDR1 is SQVTM, CDR2 ANQGSEA, per germline. CDR3 sequence: CSVPGGVAKDGYTF. The CDR3 DNA follows: TGCAGCGTTCCCGGGGGGGTCGCTAAGGATGGCTACACCTTC.

The rearrangement uses TRBV30 and TRBJ2-6; 11 nucleotides match TRBD1. In germline, CDR1 is GTSNPN, CDR2 SVGIG (reference sequence). This CDR3 comprises 17 residues. The ends lost 2 bases at V and 1 base at J; junction bases unmatched: 4. The CDR3 sequence is CAWSRGQGDSGANVLTF. DNA for the CDR3: TGTGCCTGGAGTAGGGGACAGGGGGATTCTGGGGCCAACGTCCTGACTTTC.

The rearrangement uses TRBV15 and TRBJ2-7, with D unresolved. The CDR3 sequence is 13 residues long. CDR1 and CDR2 (germline): LNHNV, YYDKDF (reference sequence). V was shortened by 1 base and J by 3 bases, with 7 bases between the two germline ends. The CDR3: CATSRGVGYEQYF. In DNA form, the CDR3 reads TGTGCCACCAGCAGAGGCGTCGGCTACGAGCAGTACTTC.

The chain links TRBV6-5 to TRBJ1-1; possibly TRBD1 for D (5 bases). Germline loops: CDR1 MNHEY, CDR2 SVGAGI. Trimming removed 6 bases at V and 3 bases at J, with 11 bases between. The length of the CDR3 is 13 residues. The CDR3 DNA is TGTGCCAGCAGCTGGGGGGGATACACTGAAGCTTTCTTT. This translates into CASSWGGYTEAFF.

The chain uses TRBV30 and TRBJ2-5; tentatively, D is TRBD1 (5 bases). The V gene lost 4 bases and the J gene lost 6 bases, with 12 bases spanning the gap. The CDR3 is 12 amino acids. Germline V gene sequence: CDR1 GTSNPN, CDR2 SVGIG (reference sequence). The CDR3 here is CAWTGPGKTQYF. Written as DNA, the CDR3 is TGTGCCTGGACAGGGCCAGGAAAGACCCAGTACTTC.

The gene calls are TRBV30 and TRBJ1-1; D is ambiguous. Germline CDR1 is GTSNPN and CDR2 is SVGIG (reference sequence). The CDR3 covers 12 residues. V was shortened by 1 base and J by 4 bases, with 7 bases between the two germline ends. CDR3 bases: TGTGCCTGGAGTGGCGGGGTCACTGAAGCTTTCTTT. Its translation: CAWSGGVTEAFF.

The table lists this clone with a few counts. This chain uses TRBV27 with TRBJ1-1, with TRBD1 matching over 10 bases. Germline V gene sequence: CDR1 MNHEY, CDR2 SMNVEV (reference sequence). The CDR3 spans 15 residues. V trimming: 3 bases; J trimming: 6 bases; junction bases outside the gene matches: 7. The CDR3 DNA is TGTGCCAGCAGTTTGACAGGGGGCGCCGGGGCTGAAGCTTTCTTT. Translating it yields CASSLTGGAGAEAFF.

The chain uses TRBV5-4 and TRBJ2-2; 7 bases agree with TRBD1. The CDR3 extends over 14 amino acids. Germline trimming cut 4 bases from V and 8 bases from J; bases unmatched to any gene: 8. The germline gives CDR1 SGHNT, CDR2 YYREEE (reference sequence). The CDR3 coding sequence is TGTGCCAGCAGCGGAACAGGGGATGCAGGGGAGCTGTTTTTT. It yields the protein CASSGTGDAGELFF. The complete variable domain, with remaining parts taken from reference TRBV5-4 and TRBJ2-2, reads ETGVTQSPTHLIKTRGQQVTLRCSSQSGHNTVSWYQQALGQGPQFIFQYYREEENGRGNFPPRFSGLQFPNYSSELNVNALELDDSALYLCASSGTGDAGELFFGEGSRLTVL.

The rearrangement joins TRBV4-2 to TRBJ2-2, with 7 bases identical to TRBD1. Germline loops: CDR1 LGHNA, CDR2 YNFKEQ. V trimming: 4 bases; J trimming: 1 base; junction bases outside the gene matches: 3. CDR3 size: 15 residues. The CDR3 DNA reads as TGTGCCAGCAGCCTGGGGACAGTGAACACCGGGGAGCTGTTTTTT. Translated, it gives CASSLGTVNTGELFF.

The J gene is TRBJ2-1, the V gene TRBV7-2, with D perhaps matching TRBD2 (6 bases). V was clipped by 4 bases and J by 7 bases, with 17 bases between them. Germline lookup yields CDR1 SGHTA and CDR2 FQGNSA. This CDR3 has 15 residues. CDR3 coding DNA: TGTGCCAGCAGCTCGGTGACTAGTTGGGAGAATGAGCAGTTCTTC. This sequence encodes CASSSVTSWENEQFF.

In nucleotides, the CDR3 is TGTGCCAGTAGTGGGAGGGGGAAAGAGACTGAAGCTTTCTTT. Amino acids: CASSGRGKETEAFF. The chain links TRBV19 to TRBJ1-1, with D maybe TRBD1 (6 bases). Germline CDR1 reads LNHDA; CDR2 reads SQIVND (reference sequence). V dropped 5 bases and J dropped 5 bases, with 15 bases sitting between them. The CDR3 has 14 amino acids. Using reference TRBV19 and TRBJ1-1 for the parts outside the CDR3, the full variable domain is DGGITQSPKYLFRKEGQNVTLSCEQNLNHDAMYWYRQDPGQGLRLIYYSQIVNDFQKGDIAEGYSVSREKKESFPLTVTSAQKNPTAFYLCASSGRGKETEAFFGQGTRLTVV.

The chain links TRBV6-5 to TRBJ1-5; no clear D. Germline CDR1 and CDR2: MNHEY and SVGAGI. The V end lost 4 bases, the J end lost 3 bases, and 13 bases lay between the germline ends. The CDR3 runs 15 residues. CDR3 sequence (DNA): TGTGCCAGCAGTTCGTTGGTGAGCTACAATCAGCCCCAGCATTTT. Its translation is CASSSLVSYNQPQHF.

V usage is TRBV15 and J usage is TRBJ1-2; 7 bases line up with TRBD1. Germline V gene lookup returns CDR1 LNHNV and CDR2 YYDKDF (reference sequence). The V segment lost 5 bases and the J segment 8 bases; nucleotides outside the gene matches: 5. The CDR3 is 12 residues long. CDR3 sequence (DNA): TGTGCCACCAGCCCGCGGACAGGAGGCTACACCTTC. Protein: CATSPRTGGYTF.

CDR3 nucleotides: TGTGCCAGCAGTTCGGCCTACGAGCAGTACTTC. It codes for CASSSAYEQYF. The chain joins TRBV27 to TRBJ2-7; D ambiguous. The germline V gene encodes CDR1 MNHEY and CDR2 SMNVEV (reference sequence). Trimming removed 4 bases from V and 2 bases from J, with 3 bases in between. This CDR3 comprises 11 residues.

The chain recombines TRBV7-8 with TRBJ2-7; 7 bases align to TRBD1. This CDR3 has 15 residues. The V gene's germline CDR1 is SGHVS and CDR2 FQNEAQ. Unmatched junction bases numbered 6, after V lost 1 base and J lost 3 bases. This CDR3 reads CASSLVRTGSYEQYF. CDR3 nucleotide sequence: TGTGCCAGCAGCTTAGTTAGGACAGGAAGCTACGAGCAGTACTTC.

This rearrangement joins TRBV5-6 to TRBJ1-1, with D possibly being TRBD1 (6 bases). Germline V gene lookup returns CDR1 SGHDT and CDR2 YYEEEE. The germline V and J ends were trimmed by 4 bases and 6 bases, with 13 bases remaining between them. The CDR3 length is 13 residues. Written as DNA, the CDR3 is TGTGCCAGCAGCCTGAGGGGGGGCGCTGAAGCTTTCTTT. It encodes CASSLRGGAEAFF.